Presented here are 23 T cell receptor beta chains from one specimen sequenced in a study of shared clonotypes between healthy human individuals (dated by TCRdb to the early 2020s). CD8 naive samples were CD45RO-negative cells positively selected for CCR7, giving a CD45RA+CCR7+ population that excluded TemRA cells. The library came from the immunoSEQ multiplex PCR assay. Imported from immuneACCESS, the table was reduced by TCRdb to in-frame sequences with V and J called. These copies leave out some clones; in studies compared against another copy, an unresolved V gene accounts for under half, and the cause of the remainder is not known. The sample data list about 1,800,000 clones, and about 95% of these were observed just once. Of the sample, roughly 1% falls within the top ten clones. Sequenced: naive CD8+ T cells sorted from blood. Interpreted using the paper, the cell subset or site label stands for: CD45RA+CCR7+. The receptors were gathered from a man younger than 30 in good health.

The chain is built from TRBV7-9 and TRBJ2-1, with D hard to call. Germline loops: CDR1 SEHNR, CDR2 FQNEAQ (reference sequence). The ends were cut back, 5 bases at V and 9 bases at J, with 17 bases in the middle. There are 14 residues in the CDR3. As DNA, the CDR3 is TGTGCCAGCAGCGCCCACGATCAATGGGTTGAGCAGTTCTTC. As protein: CASSAHDQWVEQFF.

The J gene is TRBJ2-1, the V gene TRBV4-3; 9 bases match TRBD2. The CDR3 has 16 residues. V was clipped by 0 bases and J by 6 bases; unmatched bases: 6. The germline V gene has CDR1 LGHNA and CDR2 YSLEER. The CDR3 here is CASSQDLAGGVNEQFF. The CDR3 coding sequence is TGCGCCAGCAGCCAAGATCTTGCGGGAGGGGTCAATGAGCAGTTCTTC.

The chain carries TRBV4-2 and TRBJ1-3; D is uncertain. CDR1 and CDR2 from the germline V gene are LGHNA and YNFKEQ. CDR3 length: 13 amino acids. The ends were cut back, 0 bases at V and 4 bases at J, with 4 bases in the middle. In nucleotides, the CDR3 is TGTGCCAGCAGCCAAGAAAGCGGAAACACCATATATTTT. It specifies CASSQESGNTIYF.

As for this clone: The same CDR3 arises from other DNA sequences in this sample as well. The V and J genes are TRBV5-4 and TRBJ2-7; 10 nucleotides match TRBD1. The CDR3 consists of 14 residues. Germline V lookup: CDR1 SGHNT, CDR2 YYREEE (reference sequence). V shed 2 bases and J 2 bases; nucleotides not matched to a gene: 1. CDR3 amino acids: CASSFGTGAYEQYF. CDR3 nucleotides: TGTGCCAGCAGCTTTGGGACAGGGGCCTACGAGCAGTACTTC. Combining the CDR3 with reference TRBV5-4 and TRBJ2-7 gives the whole variable domain ETGVTQSPTHLIKTRGQQVTLRCSSQSGHNTVSWYQQALGQGPQFIFQYYREEENGRGNFPPRFSGLQFPNYSSELNVNALELDDSALYLCASSFGTGAYEQYFGPGTRLTVT.

The J gene is TRBJ2-4, the V gene TRBV6-5; 10 bases align to TRBD1. The germline gives CDR1 MNHEY, CDR2 SVGAGI. The CDR3 sequence is 12 residues long. V was clipped by 10 bases and J by 13 bases; unmatched bases: 10. CDR3 DNA: TGTGCCACCGGGACAGGGGAGCTTATACAGTACTTC. It codes for CATGTGELIQYF.

The chain has TRBV7-9 and TRBJ2-7; D call uncertain. Germline V gene data show CDR1 as SEHNR and CDR2 as FQNEAQ (reference sequence). Trimming stripped 4 bases from V and 0 bases from J, with 16 bases between. The CDR3 has 16 amino acids. CDR3 protein: CASSSTQARLSYEQYF. The CDR3 region has the DNA TGTGCCAGCAGCTCAACGCAGGCTCGGCTCTCCTACGAGCAGTACTTC.

This clone was detected once. The chain combines TRBV27 with TRBJ2-1; unclear D gene. The germline V gene has CDR1 MNHEY and CDR2 SMNVEV (reference sequence). Trimming left V 3 bases short and J 2 bases short, with 11 bases between. The CDR3 has 15 residues. The CDR3 DNA reads as TGTGCCAGCAGTTTGGCGAGCGACGCCTACAATGAGCAGTTCTTC. It translates to CASSLASDAYNEQFF.

The gene calls are TRBV6-6 and TRBJ2-1; no clear D. This CDR3 region has 11 residues. Trimming removed 8 bases at V and 9 bases at J, with 11 bases between. Germline assignment: CDR1 MNHNY and CDR2 SVGAGI (reference sequence). For the CDR3, the DNA is TGTGCCAGCGATGATAACAGTGAGCAGTTCTTC. The encoded protein is CASDDNSEQFF.

This chain uses TRBV5-3 with TRBJ2-3, with 10 positions matching TRBD2. TRBV5-3 is an ORF, and what it does is uncertain. The length of the CDR3 is 20 residues. J gave up 4 bases and V 0 bases, and 17 bases lay outside the gene matches. The CDR3 sequence: CARSLGLAGFERFVSDTQYF. In DNA, the CDR3 is TGTGCCAGAAGCTTGGGACTAGCGGGTTTCGAACGATTCGTCTCAGATACGCAGTATTTT.

This sequence joins TRBV7-9 and TRBJ2-1, with TRBD1 identical over 9 bases. The germline gives CDR1 SEHNR, CDR2 FQNEAQ (reference sequence). CDR3 length: 15 amino acids. Trimming removed 4 bases from V and 8 bases from J; junction bases left unmatched: 9. The CDR3 bases are TGTGCCAGCAGCTCGGCCGGGACAGGGCTGGATGAGCAGTTCTTC. Protein product: CASSSAGTGLDEQFF.

This chain uses TRBV4-1 with TRBJ2-1; 8 bases align to TRBD2. This CDR3 region has 16 residues. The V and J ends lost 4 bases and 4 bases, in that order; junction bases with no gene match: 9. Per germline, CDR1 MGHRA and CDR2 YSYEKL. CDR3: CASSPLVSGIYNEQFF. The CDR3 DNA sequence: TGCGCCAGCAGCCCACTGGTTAGCGGGATATACAATGAGCAGTTCTTC.

This clone showed up just a few times. Within the sample, other DNA sequences also encode this same CDR3. The chain employs TRBV2 and TRBJ1-1; no firm D call. The CDR3 consists of 12 residues. Germline values: CDR1 SNHLY, CDR2 FYNNEI. The V gene lost 4 bases and the J gene lost 2 bases, with 5 bases spanning the gap. CDR3 coding DNA: TGTGCCAGCAGTGGGGCCAACACTGAAGCTTTCTTT. Translated, it gives CASSGANTEAFF.

The V gene is TRBV10-2, the J gene TRBJ1-2; possibly TRBD1 for D (6 bases). V was cut by 4 bases and J by 8 bases, with 14 bases left in between. CDR1 is WSHSY and CDR2 is SAAADI in the germline V gene. This CDR3 comprises 13 residues. The CDR3, as DNA: TGCGCCAGCAGTGGCGGGACATGGGGGGGCTACACCTTC. It encodes CASSGGTWGGYTF.

The CDR3 bases are TGCGCCACCCTACTGGTGGGACTTTCCTCCTACAATGAGCAGTTCTTC. Its translation: CATLLVGLSSYNEQFF. The rearrangement links TRBV10-2 to TRBJ2-1, with D possibly matching TRBD2 (6 bases). The V and J ends lost 10 bases and 0 bases respectively, with 19 bases between them. Germline V gene sequence: CDR1 WSHSY, CDR2 SAAADI. The CDR3 extends over 16 amino acids.

The chain couples TRBV19 to TRBJ2-2; D remains ambiguous. Germline assignment: CDR1 LNHDA and CDR2 SQIVND (reference sequence). This CDR3 has 14 residues. Trimming shortened V by 3 bases and J by 1 base, and 6 bases separated the two germline ends. The CDR3 bases are TGTGCCAGTAGTATGTGGGAGAACACCGGGGAGCTGTTTTTT. Translating it yields CASSMWENTGELFF.

The CDR3 protein is CASSQGLTYSEEAFF. The CDR3, as DNA: TGCGCCAGCAGCCAAGGTCTAACATACTCCGAGGAAGCTTTCTTT. The genes are TRBV4-1 and TRBJ1-1; D ambiguous. Trimming removed 1 base from V and 8 bases from J, with 17 bases in between. The CDR3 sequence is 15 residues long. Germline values: CDR1 MGHRA, CDR2 YSYEKL.

The V and J genes are TRBV28 and TRBJ2-7, with TRBD2 as a possible D gene (5 bases). With 6 bases removed from V and 4 bases from J, the gap between germline ends came to 13 bases. Germline-derived CDR1 and CDR2 are MDHEN and SYDVKM. The CDR3 is 13 residues long. CDR3 sequence reads: CASSDGIYYEQYF. For the CDR3, the DNA is TGTGCCAGCAGCGACGGGATTTATTACGAGCAGTACTTC.

With respect to this clone: The same CDR3 can be traced to other DNA sequences in this sample. V and J are TRBV9 and TRBJ1-3; D gene ambiguous. Looked up from germline, CDR1 is SGDLS and CDR2 is YYNGEE. The CDR3 loop spans 15 amino acids. V was trimmed by 0 bases and J by 0 bases, leaving 7 bases between them. CDR3 DNA: TGTGCCAGCAGCGTAGGGGTATCCTCTGGAAACACCATATATTTT. It translates to CASSVGVSSGNTIYF.

The V gene is TRBV6-1, the J gene TRBJ1-5; D not certain. Germline V lookup: CDR1 MNHNS, CDR2 SASEGT. The CDR3 covers 15 residues. The V gene lost 5 bases and the J gene lost 1 base, with 12 bases spanning the gap. The CDR3 reads CASSQALSSNQPQHF. DNA of the CDR3: TGTGCCAGCAGTCAGGCCCTTTCGAGCAATCAGCCCCAGCATTTT.

The V and J genes are TRBV28 and TRBJ2-7; D is perhaps TRBD1 (5 bases). This CDR3 comprises 13 residues. The V gene's germline CDR1 is MDHEN and CDR2 SYDVKM. Trimming pared 8 bases from V and 5 bases from J, leaving 16 bases between. The CDR3 DNA reads as TGTGCCAGCGGGGCAGTCCTTAGGGACGAGCAGTACTTC. Protein: CASGAVLRDEQYF. The entire variable domain, with the rest obtained from reference TRBV28 and TRBJ2-7, is as follows: DVKVTQSSRYLVKRTGEKVFLECVQDMDHENMFWYRQDPGLGLRLIYFSYDVKMKEKGDIPEGYSVSREKKERFSLILESASTNQTSMYLCASGAVLRDEQYFGPGTRLTVT.

This chain joins TRBV10-3 and TRBJ2-1, with 11 bases matching TRBD1. The V gene's germline CDR1 is ENHRY and CDR2 SYGVKD. V lost 6 bases, J lost 5 bases, and 3 bases stayed unmatched. The CDR3 extends over 14 amino acids. The CDR3 DNA follows: TGTGCCATCAGCGGGACAGGGGGGAACAATGAGCAGTTCTTC. It codes for CAISGTGGNNEQFF.

This chain joins TRBV11-2 and TRBJ2-5; D not resolved. The V and J ends lost 5 bases and 0 bases respectively, with 10 bases between them. Germline loops: CDR1 SGHAT, CDR2 FQNNGV. The CDR3 contains 14 residues. This CDR3 is CASSHRTDQETQYF. The CDR3 DNA follows: TGTGCCAGCAGCCATCGGACGGACCAAGAGACCCAGTACTTC.

The gene calls are TRBV5-1 and TRBJ2-7; D gene ambiguous. The CDR3 has 14 amino acids. Germline CDR1 reads SGHRS; CDR2 reads YFSETQ. The V end lost 1 base, the J end lost 2 bases, and 10 bases lay between the germline ends. CDR3 sequence reads: CASSLRMGTYEQYF. Here the CDR3 DNA reads TGCGCCAGCAGCTTGCGGATGGGTACCTACGAGCAGTACTTC.